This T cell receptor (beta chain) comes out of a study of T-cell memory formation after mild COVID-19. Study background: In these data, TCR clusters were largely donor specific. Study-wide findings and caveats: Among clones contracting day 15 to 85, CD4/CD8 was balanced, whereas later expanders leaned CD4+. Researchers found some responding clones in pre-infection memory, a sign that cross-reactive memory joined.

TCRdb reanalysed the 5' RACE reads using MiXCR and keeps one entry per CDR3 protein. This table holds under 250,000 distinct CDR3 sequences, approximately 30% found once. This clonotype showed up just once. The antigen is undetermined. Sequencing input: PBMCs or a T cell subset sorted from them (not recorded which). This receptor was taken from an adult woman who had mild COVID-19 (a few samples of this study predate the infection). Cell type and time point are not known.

The CDR3 region has the DNA TGTGCCACCAGTCACGGAAGCCAAGAGACCCAGTACTTC. Amino acid sequence: CATSHGSQETQYF. This rearrangement joins TRBV24-1 to TRBJ2-5; no firm D call. Germline V gene data show CDR1 as KGHDR and CDR2 as SFDVKD. The CDR3 length is 13 residues. Trimming left V 6 bases short and J 1 base short, with 8 bases between.